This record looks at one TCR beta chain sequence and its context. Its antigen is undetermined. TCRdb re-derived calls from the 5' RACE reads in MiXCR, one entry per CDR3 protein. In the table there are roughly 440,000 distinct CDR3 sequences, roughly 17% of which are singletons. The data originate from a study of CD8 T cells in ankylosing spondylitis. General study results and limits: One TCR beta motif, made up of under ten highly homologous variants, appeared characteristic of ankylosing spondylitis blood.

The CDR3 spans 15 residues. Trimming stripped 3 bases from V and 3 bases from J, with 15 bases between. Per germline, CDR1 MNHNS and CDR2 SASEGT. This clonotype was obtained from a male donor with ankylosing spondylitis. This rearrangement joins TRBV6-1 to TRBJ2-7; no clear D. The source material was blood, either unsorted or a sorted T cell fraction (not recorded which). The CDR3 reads CASSDVRWDYYEQYF. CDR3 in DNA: TGTGCCAGCAGTGATGTGAGATGGGATTACTACGAGCAGTACTTC.